This record looks at one T cell receptor (beta chain) sequence and its context. No cognate antigen has been identified for it. Nothing much larger sits one base from this clone, and base qualities are not available. The immunoSEQ Assay, a bias-controlled multiplex PCR, was used to amplify TCRbeta CDR3 regions from genomic DNA. From the authors' description of their analysis: The number of nucleated cells in each sample was estimated by amplification of reference gene primers within the assay. Sequence reads were collapsed and filtered to measure the absolute abundance of every unique TCRbeta CDR3 rearrangement. For each sample, productive Simpson clonality was calculated as the square root of Simpson's diversity index across productive rearrangements. TCRdb retrieved this table from immuneACCESS and kept in-frame rearrangements only. Not all clones are present; in checked studies, unresolved V genes account for under half, and no reason is known for the remainder. D and trimming were read from the DNA, whereas the V and J calls and clone size are those reported in that table. This sample lists 200,000 to 300,000 clones; 80% to 90% were detected once. The biggest ten clones account for roughly 2% of the sample.

The sample originates from a study of blood T cell repertoires in COVID-19 (dated by TCRdb to about 2020). About the full investigation: Samples from collaborators originated in the United States, Italy and Spain and spanned both the acute and convalescent phases of COVID-19. The material from the prospective study consisted of cDNA or gDNA derived from T cells, B-cell-depleted T cells, or PBMCs. Subjects who had been exposed to COVID-19, were actively infected with it, or had recovered from it provided the deeply sampled blood TCRbeta repertoires that made up the dataset. The repertoires were released in a freely available public database intended as a resource for research on the immune response to SARS-CoV-2. Samples were obtained from the ongoing ImmuneRACE study (first 160 participants) and from 1,000 to 1,500 subjects provided by 6 global collaborators. The sample metadata nearly always contained a de-identified subject ID, COVID-19 status, age in years and sex. Where available, HLA class I and class II types were obtained from metadata supplied by the sample provider rather than from assay-based typing. Results the study describes overall, beyond this receptor: The amount of clinical and demographic metadata varied by source and participant and was provided uncurated.

V and J are truncated by 3 bases and 3 bases respectively, leaving an intervening sequence of 14 bases. Counted from cysteine to phenylalanine, this CDR3 has 16 amino acids. The kept DNA is CDR3 alone, 48 bases in frame from the first base. The germline V gene specifies SGHVS as CDR1 and FQNEAQ as CDR2. The collaborating institutions used their own protocols to collect whole blood in K2EDTA tubes. Collaborator samples were shipped for TCRbeta analysis as frozen whole blood, isolated PBMCs, or DNA extracted from either sample type. This chain is built from TRBV7-8 and TRBJ2-2, and TRBD1 may be the D gene, going by 6 matching bases. The sequencing sample was made of peripheral blood. This clonotype was sampled from a man younger than 45 with active or convalescent COVID-19. The CDR3 corresponds to CASSFFQGQYTGELFF. Read as DNA, the sequence is TGTGCCAGCAGCTTTTTCCAGGGGCAATACACCGGGGAGCTGTTTTTT.